This entry is about one TCR beta chain. A deep-level run was used for the assay. Generated by immunoSEQ multiplex PCR, the TCRdb table keeps only in-frame clones and is missing some. This table holds some 2.1 million clones, around 93% found once. The record originates from a study of shared clonotypes between healthy human individuals. In the naive CD8 group, cells lacked CD45RO and were positively selected for CCR7, so terminally differentiated effector memory CD45RA+ cells were left out. Germline loops: CDR1 MNHNS, CDR2 SASEGT. This CDR3 has 15 amino acids. V was shortened by 8 bases and J by 2 bases, with 13 bases between the two germline ends.

The V call is TRBV6-1, the J call TRBJ2-6; D is perhaps TRBD1 or TRBD2 (5 bases each). Sequenced sample: naive CD8+ T cells from PBMCs. The clonotype originates from a man aged 18 to 35 in good health. Some clones in this sample may be carry-over from other donors' samples. CDR3 nucleotides: TGTGCCAGCGGATTTGAGGGGCCTGGGGCCAACGTCCTGACTTTC. Translating it yields CASGFEGPGANVLTF.